This T cell receptor beta chain originates from a study of control samples from healthy donors and cancer patients. The repertoire was sequenced with immunoSEQ multiplex PCR; TCRdb's copy has only in-frame clones and lacks some. The table includes roughly 120,000 clones, about 90% detected once. CDR1 and CDR2 (germline): LGHNT, FRNRAP. There are 11 residues in the CDR3. Trimming pared 0 bases from V and 14 bases from J, leaving 10 bases between. Sequencing input: blood. This rearrangement joins TRBV12-5 to TRBJ1-2; D is perhaps TRBD1 (5 bases). This clonotype was sampled from a man aged 45 to 65 in good health. CDR3 amino acids: CASGLVRGMTF. CDR3 sequence (DNA): TGTGCTAGTGGTTTGGTCCGGGGCATGACCTTC.